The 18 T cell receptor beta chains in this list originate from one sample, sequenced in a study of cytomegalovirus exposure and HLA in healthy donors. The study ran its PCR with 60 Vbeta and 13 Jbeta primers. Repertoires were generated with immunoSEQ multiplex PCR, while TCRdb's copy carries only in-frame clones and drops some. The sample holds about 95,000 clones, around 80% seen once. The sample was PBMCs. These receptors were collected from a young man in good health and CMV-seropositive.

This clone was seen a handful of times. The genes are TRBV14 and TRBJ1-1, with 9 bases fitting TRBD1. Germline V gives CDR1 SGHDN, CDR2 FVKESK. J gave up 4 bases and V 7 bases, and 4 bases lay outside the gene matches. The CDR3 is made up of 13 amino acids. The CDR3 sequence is CASNSQGATEAFF. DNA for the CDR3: TGTGCCAGCAATTCACAGGGGGCCACTGAAGCTTTCTTT.

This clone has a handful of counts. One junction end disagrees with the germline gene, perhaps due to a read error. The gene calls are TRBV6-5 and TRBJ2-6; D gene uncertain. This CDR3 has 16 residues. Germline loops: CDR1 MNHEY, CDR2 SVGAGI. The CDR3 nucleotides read TGTGCCAGCAGCTACTCCCCTATCTCTGGGGCCAACGTCCTGACTTTC. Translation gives CASSYSPISGANVLTF.

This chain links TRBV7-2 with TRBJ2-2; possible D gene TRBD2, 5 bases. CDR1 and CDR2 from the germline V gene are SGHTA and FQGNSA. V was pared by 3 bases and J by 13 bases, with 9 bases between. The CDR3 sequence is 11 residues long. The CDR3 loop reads CASSFTRGLFF. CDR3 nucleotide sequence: TGTGCCAGCAGCTTCACCCGGGGGCTGTTTTTT.

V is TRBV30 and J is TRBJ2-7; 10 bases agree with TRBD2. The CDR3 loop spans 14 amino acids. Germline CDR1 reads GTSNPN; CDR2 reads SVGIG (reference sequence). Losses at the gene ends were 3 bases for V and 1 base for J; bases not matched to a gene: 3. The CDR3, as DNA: TGTGCCTGGAGGGGACTAGCGCCTTCCTACGAGCAGTACTTC. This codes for CAWRGLAPSYEQYF.

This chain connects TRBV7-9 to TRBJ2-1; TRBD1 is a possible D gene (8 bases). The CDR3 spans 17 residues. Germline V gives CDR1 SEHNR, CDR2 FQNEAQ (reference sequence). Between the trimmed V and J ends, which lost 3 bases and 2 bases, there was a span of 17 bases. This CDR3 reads CASSFPRQGRAYNEQFF. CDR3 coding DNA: TGTGCCAGCAGCTTCCCCCGACAGGGGAGGGCCTACAATGAGCAGTTCTTC.

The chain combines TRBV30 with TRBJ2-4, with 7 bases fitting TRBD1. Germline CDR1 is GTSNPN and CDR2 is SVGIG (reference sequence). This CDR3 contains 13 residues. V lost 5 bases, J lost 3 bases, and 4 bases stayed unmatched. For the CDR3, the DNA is TGTGCCTGGTCCGGGACAGACAAAAACATTCAGTACTTC. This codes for CAWSGTDKNIQYF. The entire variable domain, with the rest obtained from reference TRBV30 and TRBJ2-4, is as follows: SQTIHQWPATLVQPVGSPLSLECTVEGTSNPNLYWYRQAAGRGLQLLFYSVGIGQISSEVPQNLSASRPQDRQFILSSKKLLLSDSGFYLCAWSGTDKNIQYFGAGTRLSVL.

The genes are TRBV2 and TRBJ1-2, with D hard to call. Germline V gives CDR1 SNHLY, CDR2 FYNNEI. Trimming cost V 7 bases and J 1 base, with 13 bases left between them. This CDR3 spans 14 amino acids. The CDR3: CASKAWGGNYGYTF. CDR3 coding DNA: TGTGCCAGCAAAGCCTGGGGAGGTAACTATGGCTACACCTTC.

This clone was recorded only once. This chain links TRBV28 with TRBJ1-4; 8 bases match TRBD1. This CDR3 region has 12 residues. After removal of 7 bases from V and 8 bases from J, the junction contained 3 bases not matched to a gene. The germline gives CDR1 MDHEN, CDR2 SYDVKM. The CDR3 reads CASTDREEKLFF. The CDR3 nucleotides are TGTGCCAGCACGGACAGGGAGGAAAAACTGTTTTTT.

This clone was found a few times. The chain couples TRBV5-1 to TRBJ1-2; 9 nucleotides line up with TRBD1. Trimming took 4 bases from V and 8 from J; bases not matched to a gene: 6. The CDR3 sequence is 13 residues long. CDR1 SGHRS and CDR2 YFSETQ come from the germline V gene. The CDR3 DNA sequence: TGCGCCAGCAGCCAAGGACAGGGGCACGGCTACACCTTC. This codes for CASSQGQGHGYTF.

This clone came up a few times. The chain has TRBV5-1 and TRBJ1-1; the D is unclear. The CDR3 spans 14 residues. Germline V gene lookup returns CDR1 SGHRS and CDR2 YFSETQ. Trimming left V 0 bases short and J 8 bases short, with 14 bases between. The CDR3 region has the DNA TGCGCCAGCAGCTTGGAATCGGGGATCTCCGAAGCTTTCTTT. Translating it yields CASSLESGISEAFF.

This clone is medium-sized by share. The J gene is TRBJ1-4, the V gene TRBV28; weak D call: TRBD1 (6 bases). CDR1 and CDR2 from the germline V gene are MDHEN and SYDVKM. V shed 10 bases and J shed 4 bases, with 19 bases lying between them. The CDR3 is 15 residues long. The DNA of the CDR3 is TGTGCCAACCTTCAACTGGGGGCTGATAATGAAAAACTGTTTTTT. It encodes CANLQLGADNEKLFF.

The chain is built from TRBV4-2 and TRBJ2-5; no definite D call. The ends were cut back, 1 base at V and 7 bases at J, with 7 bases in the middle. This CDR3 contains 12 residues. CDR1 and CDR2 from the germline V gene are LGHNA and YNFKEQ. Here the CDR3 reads CASSQGPGTQYF. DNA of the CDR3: TGTGCCAGCAGCCAAGGCCCCGGGACCCAGTACTTC.

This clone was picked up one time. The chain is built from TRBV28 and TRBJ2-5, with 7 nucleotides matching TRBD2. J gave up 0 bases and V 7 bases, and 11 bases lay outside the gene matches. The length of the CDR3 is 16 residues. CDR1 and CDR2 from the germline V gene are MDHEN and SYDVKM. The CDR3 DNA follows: TGTGCCAGCACATGGTTATTTCGGGGGGACCAAGAGACCCAGTACTTC. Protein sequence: CASTWLFRGDQETQYF.

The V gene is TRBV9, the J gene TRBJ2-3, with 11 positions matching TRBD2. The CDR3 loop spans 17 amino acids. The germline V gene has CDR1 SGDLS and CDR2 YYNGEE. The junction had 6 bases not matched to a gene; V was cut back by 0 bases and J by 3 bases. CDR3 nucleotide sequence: TGTGCCAGCAGCGTAGGCCAGTCTAGCGGGGGGACAGATACGCAGTATTTT. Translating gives CASSVGQSSGGTDTQYF.

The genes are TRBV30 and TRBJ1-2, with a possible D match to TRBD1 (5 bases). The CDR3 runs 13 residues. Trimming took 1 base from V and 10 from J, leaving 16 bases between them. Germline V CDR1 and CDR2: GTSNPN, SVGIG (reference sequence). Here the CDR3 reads CAWSAQATGDYTF. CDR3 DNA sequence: TGTGCCTGGAGTGCACAGGCCACAGGAGACTACACCTTC.

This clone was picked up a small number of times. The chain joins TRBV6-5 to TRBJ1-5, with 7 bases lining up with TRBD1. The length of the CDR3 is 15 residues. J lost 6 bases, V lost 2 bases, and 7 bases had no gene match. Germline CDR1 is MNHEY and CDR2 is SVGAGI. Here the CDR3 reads CASSYAGTEGQPQHF. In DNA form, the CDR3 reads TGTGCCAGCAGTTACGCCGGGACAGAGGGTCAGCCCCAGCATTTT.

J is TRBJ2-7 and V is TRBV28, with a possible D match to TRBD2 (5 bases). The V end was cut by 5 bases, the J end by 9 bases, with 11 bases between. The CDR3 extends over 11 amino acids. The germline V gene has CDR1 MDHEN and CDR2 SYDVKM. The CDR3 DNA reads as TGTGCCAGCAGTGAGTCGGGGTTGCAGTACTTC. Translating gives CASSESGLQYF.

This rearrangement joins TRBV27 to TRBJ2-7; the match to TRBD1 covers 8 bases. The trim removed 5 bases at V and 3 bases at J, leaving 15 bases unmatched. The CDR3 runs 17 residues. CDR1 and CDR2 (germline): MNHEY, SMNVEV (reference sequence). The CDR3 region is CASSPTGQGRSLYEQYF. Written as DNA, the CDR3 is TGTGCCAGCAGTCCCACCGGACAGGGAAGAAGCCTCTACGAGCAGTACTTC.